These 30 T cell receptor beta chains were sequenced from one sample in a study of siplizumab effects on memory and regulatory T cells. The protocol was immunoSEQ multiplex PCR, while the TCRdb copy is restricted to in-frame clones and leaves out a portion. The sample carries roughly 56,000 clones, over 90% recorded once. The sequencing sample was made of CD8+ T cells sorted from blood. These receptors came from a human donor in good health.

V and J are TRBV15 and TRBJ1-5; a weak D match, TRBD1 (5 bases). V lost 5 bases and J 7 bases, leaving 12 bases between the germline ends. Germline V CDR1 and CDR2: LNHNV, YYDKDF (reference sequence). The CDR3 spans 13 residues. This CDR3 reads CATSPGARQPQHF. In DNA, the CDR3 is TGTGCCACCAGCCCCGGGGCCCGGCAGCCCCAGCATTTT.

The CDR3: CASSKGRRGARGTEAFF. DNA of the CDR3: TGTGCCAGCAGCAAAGGGCGGCGGGGGGCGCGGGGCACTGAAGCTTTCTTT. The chain is built from TRBV21-1 and TRBJ1-1. TRBV21-1 is noted as a pseudogene. The CDR3 sequence is 17 residues long.

The CDR3 bases are TGTGCCAGAAATGGCCCGGGACCGCCGGGGGCCGGGGAGCTGTTTTTT. Its protein is CARNGPGPPGAGELFF. The chain carries TRBV19 and TRBJ2-2; TRBD2 might be the D (6 bases). The V end was cut by 9 bases, the J end by 6 bases, with 23 bases between. The germline V gene encodes CDR1 LNHDA and CDR2 SQIVND (reference sequence). This CDR3 has 16 residues.

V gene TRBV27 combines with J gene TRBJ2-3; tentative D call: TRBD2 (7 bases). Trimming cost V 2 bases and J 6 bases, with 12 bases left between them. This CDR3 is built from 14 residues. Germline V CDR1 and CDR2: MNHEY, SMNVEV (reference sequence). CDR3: CASSLARGGDTQYF. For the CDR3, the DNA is TGTGCCAGCAGTTTAGCCAGGGGAGGGGATACGCAGTATTTT.

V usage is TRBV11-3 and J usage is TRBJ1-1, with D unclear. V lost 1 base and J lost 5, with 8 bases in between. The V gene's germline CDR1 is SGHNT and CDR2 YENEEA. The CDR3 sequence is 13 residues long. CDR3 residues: CASSLGRVTEAFF. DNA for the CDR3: TGTGCCAGCAGCTTAGGAAGGGTTACTGAAGCTTTCTTT.

The DNA for the CDR3 is TGTGCCAGCAGTGAAGGGGGGTCTGGCCAGCCCCAGCATTTT. Translation: CASSEGGSGQPQHF. The chain links TRBV6-1 to TRBJ1-5, with D maybe TRBD1 (5 bases). Trimming removed 1 base at V and 7 bases at J, with 11 bases between. Germline CDR1 and CDR2: MNHNS and SASEGT. This CDR3 contains 14 residues.

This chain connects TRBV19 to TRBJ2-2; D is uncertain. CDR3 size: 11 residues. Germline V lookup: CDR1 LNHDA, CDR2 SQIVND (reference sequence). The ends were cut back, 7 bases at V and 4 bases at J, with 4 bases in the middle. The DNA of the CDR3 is TGTGCCAGTACATTCACCGGGGAGCTGTTTTTT. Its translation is CASTFTGELFF.

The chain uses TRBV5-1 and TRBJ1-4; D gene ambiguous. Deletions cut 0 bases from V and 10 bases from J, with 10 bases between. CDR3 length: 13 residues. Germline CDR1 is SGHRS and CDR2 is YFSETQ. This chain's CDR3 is CASSLDGSSKLFF. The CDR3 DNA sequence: TGCGCCAGCAGCTTGGATGGCAGCTCAAAACTGTTTTTT.

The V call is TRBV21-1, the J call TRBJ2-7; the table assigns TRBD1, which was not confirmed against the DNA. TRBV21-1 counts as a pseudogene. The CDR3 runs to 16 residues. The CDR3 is CASSIHRGPSSYEQYF. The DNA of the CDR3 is TGTGCCAGCAGCATCCACAGGGGGCCCTCCTCCTACGAGCAGTACTTC.

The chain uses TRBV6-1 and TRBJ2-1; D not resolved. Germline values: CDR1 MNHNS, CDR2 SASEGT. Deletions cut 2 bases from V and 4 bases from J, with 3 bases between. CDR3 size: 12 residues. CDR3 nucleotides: TGTGCCAGCAGTGAACAGTACAATGAGCAGTTCTTC. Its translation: CASSEQYNEQFF.

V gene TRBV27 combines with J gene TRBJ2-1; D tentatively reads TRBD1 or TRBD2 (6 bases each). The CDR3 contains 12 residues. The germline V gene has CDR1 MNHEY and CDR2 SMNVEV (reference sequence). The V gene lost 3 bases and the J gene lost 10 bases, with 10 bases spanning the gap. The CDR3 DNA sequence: TGTGCCAGCAGTTTGTCCGGGGGCGAGCAGTTCTTC. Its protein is CASSLSGGEQFF.

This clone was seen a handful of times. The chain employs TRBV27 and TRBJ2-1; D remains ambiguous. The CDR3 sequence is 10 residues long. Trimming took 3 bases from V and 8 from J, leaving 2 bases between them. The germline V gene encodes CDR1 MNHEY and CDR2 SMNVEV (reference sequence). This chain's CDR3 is CASSFDEQFF. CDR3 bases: TGTGCCAGCAGTTTCGATGAGCAGTTCTTC.

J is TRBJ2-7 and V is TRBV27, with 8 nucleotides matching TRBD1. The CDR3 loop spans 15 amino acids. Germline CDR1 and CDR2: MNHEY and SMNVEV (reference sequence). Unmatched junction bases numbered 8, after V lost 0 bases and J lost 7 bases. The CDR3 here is CASSLSWQGASEQYF. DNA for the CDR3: TGTGCCAGCAGTTTATCGTGGCAGGGGGCGAGTGAGCAGTACTTC.

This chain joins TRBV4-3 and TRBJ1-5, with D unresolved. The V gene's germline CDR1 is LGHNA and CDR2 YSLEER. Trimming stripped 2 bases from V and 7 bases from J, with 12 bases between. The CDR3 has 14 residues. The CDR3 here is CASSQTQEVQPQHF. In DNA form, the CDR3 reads TGCGCCAGCAGCCAAACGCAGGAAGTCCAGCCCCAGCATTTT.

Here the CDR3 reads CASSKATDNEKLFF. As DNA, the CDR3 is TGTGCCAGCAGCAAAGCGACTGATAATGAAAAACTGTTTTTT. The chain has TRBV21-1 and TRBJ1-4. TRBV21-1 counts as a pseudogene. This CDR3 spans 14 amino acids.

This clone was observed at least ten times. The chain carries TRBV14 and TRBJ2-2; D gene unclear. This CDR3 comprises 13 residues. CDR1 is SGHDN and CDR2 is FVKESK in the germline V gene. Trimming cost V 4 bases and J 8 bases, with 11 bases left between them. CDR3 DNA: TGTGCCAGCAGCCCGGTTATCGGGGGGGAGCTGTTTTTT. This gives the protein CASSPVIGGELFF.

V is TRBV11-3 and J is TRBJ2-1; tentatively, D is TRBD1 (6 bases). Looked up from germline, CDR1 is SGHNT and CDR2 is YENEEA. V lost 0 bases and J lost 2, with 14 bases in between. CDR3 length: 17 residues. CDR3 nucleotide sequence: TGTGCCAGCAGCTTAGATCGGCCAGGGGATACCTACAATGAGCAGTTCTTC. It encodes CASSLDRPGDTYNEQFF.

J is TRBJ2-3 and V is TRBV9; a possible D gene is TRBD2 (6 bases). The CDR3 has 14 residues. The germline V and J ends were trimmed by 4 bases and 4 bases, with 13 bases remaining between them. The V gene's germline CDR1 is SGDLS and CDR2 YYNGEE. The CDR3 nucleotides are TGTGCCAGCAGCCCGGAGGGGCGTTCAGATACGCAGTATTTT. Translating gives CASSPEGRSDTQYF.

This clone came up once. The CDR3: CASSRDVAEAFF. The CDR3 bases are TGTGCCAGCAGCCGAGATGTCGCTGAAGCTTTCTTT. The chain carries TRBV5-4 and TRBJ1-1, with D uncertain. CDR1 SGHNT and CDR2 YYREEE come from the germline V gene (reference sequence). Trimming took off 4 bases at V and 6 bases at J, with 10 bases between the two ends. The CDR3 sequence is 12 residues long.

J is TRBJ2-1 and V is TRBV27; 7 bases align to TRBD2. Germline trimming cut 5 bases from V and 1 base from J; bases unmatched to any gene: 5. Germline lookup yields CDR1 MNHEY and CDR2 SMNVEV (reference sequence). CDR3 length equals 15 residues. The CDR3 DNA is TGTGCCAGCAGTACAACTAGCGCTTCCTACAATGAGCAGTTCTTC. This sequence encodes CASSTTSASYNEQFF.

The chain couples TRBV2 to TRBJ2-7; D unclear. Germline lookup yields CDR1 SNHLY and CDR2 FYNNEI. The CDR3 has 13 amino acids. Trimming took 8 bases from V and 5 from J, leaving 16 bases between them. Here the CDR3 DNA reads TGTGCCAGCCCAAAGATCCCCCGGGACGAGCAGTACTTC. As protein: CASPKIPRDEQYF.

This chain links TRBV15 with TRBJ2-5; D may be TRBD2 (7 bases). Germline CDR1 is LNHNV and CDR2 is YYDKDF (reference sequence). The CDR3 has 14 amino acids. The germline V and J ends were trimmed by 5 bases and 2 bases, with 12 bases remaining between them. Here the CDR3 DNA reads TGTGCCACCAGCGGGGAGGGACAACAAGAGACCCAGTACTTC. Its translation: CATSGEGQQETQYF.

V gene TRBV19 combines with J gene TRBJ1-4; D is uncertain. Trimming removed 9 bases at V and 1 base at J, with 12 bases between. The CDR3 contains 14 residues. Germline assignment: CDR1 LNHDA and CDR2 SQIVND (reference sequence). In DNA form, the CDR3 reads TGTGCCAGCCGGATCCTTGGAACTAATGAAAAACTGTTTTTT. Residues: CASRILGTNEKLFF.

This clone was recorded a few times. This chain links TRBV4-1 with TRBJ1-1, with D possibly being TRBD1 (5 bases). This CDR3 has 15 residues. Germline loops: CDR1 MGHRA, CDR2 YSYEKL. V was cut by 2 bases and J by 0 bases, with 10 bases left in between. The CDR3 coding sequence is TGCGCCAGCAGCCAATTGAAGGGGATGAACACTGAAGCTTTCTTT. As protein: CASSQLKGMNTEAFF.

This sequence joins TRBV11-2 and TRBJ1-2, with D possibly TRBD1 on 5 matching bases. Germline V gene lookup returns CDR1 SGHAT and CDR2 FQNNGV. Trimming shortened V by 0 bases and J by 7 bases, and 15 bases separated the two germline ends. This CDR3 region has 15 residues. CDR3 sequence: CASSLEVTPGLGYTF. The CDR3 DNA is TGTGCCAGCAGCTTAGAAGTAACTCCGGGGCTTGGCTACACCTTC.

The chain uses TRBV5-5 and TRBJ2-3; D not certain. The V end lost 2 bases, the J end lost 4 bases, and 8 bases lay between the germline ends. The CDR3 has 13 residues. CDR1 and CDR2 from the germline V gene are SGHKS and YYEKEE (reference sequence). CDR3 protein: CASSFDSPDTQYF. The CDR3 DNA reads TGTGCCAGCAGCTTTGATAGCCCAGATACGCAGTATTTT.

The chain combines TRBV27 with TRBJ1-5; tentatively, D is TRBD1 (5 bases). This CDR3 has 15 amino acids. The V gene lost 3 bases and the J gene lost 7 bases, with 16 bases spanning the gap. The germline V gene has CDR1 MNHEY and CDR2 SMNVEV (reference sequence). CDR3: CASSLSPGAWQPQHF. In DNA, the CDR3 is TGTGCCAGCAGTTTGAGCCCCGGGGCATGGCAGCCCCAGCATTTT.

This CDR3 reads CASSLGTSGMGEQYF. The CDR3 nucleotides are TGCGCCAGCAGCCTCGGGACTAGCGGGATGGGGGAGCAGTACTTC. The V gene is TRBV4-1, the J gene TRBJ2-7; 13 nucleotides line up with TRBD2. Germline V gene lookup returns CDR1 MGHRA and CDR2 YSYEKL. V gave up 4 bases and J gave up 7 bases; unmatched junction bases: 7. This CDR3 has 15 residues.

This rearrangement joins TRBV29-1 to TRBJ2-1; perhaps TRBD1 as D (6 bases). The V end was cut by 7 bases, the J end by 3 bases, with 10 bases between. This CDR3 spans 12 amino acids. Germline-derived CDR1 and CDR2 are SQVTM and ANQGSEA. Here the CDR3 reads CSALDSYNEQFF. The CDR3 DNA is TGCAGCGCTTTGGACAGCTACAATGAGCAGTTCTTC.

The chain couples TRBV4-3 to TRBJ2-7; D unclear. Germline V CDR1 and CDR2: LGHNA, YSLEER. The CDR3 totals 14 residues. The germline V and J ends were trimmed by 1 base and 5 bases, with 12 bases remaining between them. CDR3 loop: CASSQGMSVHEQYF. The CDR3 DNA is TGCGCCAGCAGCCAAGGTATGAGCGTGCACGAGCAGTACTTC.